These 5 T cell receptor beta chains were all obtained from the same sample, sequenced in a study of identical twins. MiXCR, run by TCRdb on the 5' RACE reads, gives a single entry per CDR3 protein. The sample records 1.5 million to 2 million distinct CDR3 sequences, about 32% being singletons. The sequenced sample consisted of cord blood. The receptors were sampled from a newborn girl in good health.

This clonotype has just a few counts. The chain has TRBV28 and TRBJ1-2, with D hard to call. The length of the CDR3 is 15 residues. Trimming removed 3 bases at V and 5 bases at J, with 16 bases between. Germline V gene data show CDR1 as MDHEN and CDR2 as SYDVKM. The CDR3 protein is CASSFLSYPLYGYTF. In DNA form, the CDR3 reads TGTGCCAGCAGTTTTTTGTCATACCCCCTTTATGGCTACACCTTC.

The chain recombines TRBV4-1 with TRBJ1-2, with D perhaps matching TRBD1 (6 bases). V was pared by 4 bases and J by 4 bases, with 13 bases between. The CDR3 has 14 residues. Germline CDR1 MGHRA, CDR2 YSYEKL. The CDR3 reads CASSPGGLPYGYTF. The CDR3 coding sequence is TGCGCCAGCAGCCCGGGGGGGCTTCCCTATGGCTACACCTTC.

This clonotype was recorded once. This likely comes from a read error, as the CDR3 has no conserved phenylalanine or tryptophan at its end. This rearrangement joins TRBV20-1 to TRBJ1-2, with a weak D call TRBD1 (6 bases). This CDR3 region has 13 residues. Germline values: CDR1 DFQATT, CDR2 SNEGSKA (reference sequence). V was cut by 3 bases and J by 4 bases, with 12 bases left in between. The CDR3 bases are TGCAGTGCTAGTGAACAGGGACTCTATGGCTACACCATC. Its protein product is CSASEQGLYGYTI.

The V call is TRBV5-1, the J call TRBJ2-3; 9 positions agree with TRBD2. Trimming cost V 0 bases and J 2 bases; bases outside gene matches: 7. The CDR3 contains 17 residues. In germline, CDR1 is SGHRS, CDR2 YFSETQ. In DNA, the CDR3 is TGCGCCAGCAGCTTGGAGAGACTAGCGGCTACCACAGATACGCAGTATTTT. Translation gives CASSLERLAATTDTQYF.

This clonotype came up many times. The chain joins TRBV12-3 or TRBV12-4 to TRBJ2-3; 8 nucleotides align to TRBD2. With V trimmed by 5 bases and J by 0 bases, 4 bases remained unmatched. This CDR3 comprises 15 residues. CDR3 protein: CASSELAVSTDTQYF. The CDR3 nucleotides read TGTGCCAGCAGTGAACTAGCGGTGAGCACAGATACGCAGTATTTT.